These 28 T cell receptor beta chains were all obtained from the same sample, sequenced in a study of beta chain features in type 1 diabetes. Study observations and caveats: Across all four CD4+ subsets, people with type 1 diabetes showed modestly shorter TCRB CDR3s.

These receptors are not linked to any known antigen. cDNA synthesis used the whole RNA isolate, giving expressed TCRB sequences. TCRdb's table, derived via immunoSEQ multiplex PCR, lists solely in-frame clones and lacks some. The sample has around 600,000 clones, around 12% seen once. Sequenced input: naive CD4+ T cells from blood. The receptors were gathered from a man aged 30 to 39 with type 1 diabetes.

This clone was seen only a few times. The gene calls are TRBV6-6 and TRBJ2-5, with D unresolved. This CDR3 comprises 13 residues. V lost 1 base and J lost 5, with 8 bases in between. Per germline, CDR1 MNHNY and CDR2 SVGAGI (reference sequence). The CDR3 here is CASSYLTGETQYF. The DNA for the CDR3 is TGTGCCAGCAGTTACTTGACTGGGGAGACCCAGTACTTC.

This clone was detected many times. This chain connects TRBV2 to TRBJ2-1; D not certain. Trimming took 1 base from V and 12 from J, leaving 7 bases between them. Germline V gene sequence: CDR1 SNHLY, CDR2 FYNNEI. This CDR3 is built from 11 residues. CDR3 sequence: CASSEGLGQFF. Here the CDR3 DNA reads TGTGCCAGCAGTGAAGGGTTAGGGCAGTTCTTC.

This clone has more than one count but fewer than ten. The DNA for the CDR3 is TGTGCCAGCTCAGCCGGGACAGGGGATGAAAAACTGTTTTTT. It is translated as CASSAGTGDEKLFF. The chain carries TRBV18 and TRBJ1-4; 10 bases fit TRBD1. The CDR3 length is 14 residues. Trimming removed 5 bases from V and 6 bases from J; junction bases left unmatched: 3. Germline CDR1 is KGHSH and CDR2 is LQKENI.

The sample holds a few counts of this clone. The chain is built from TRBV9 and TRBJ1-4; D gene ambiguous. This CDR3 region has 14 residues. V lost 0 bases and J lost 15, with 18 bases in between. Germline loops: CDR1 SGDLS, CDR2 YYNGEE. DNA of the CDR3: TGTGCCAGCAGCGTAGGGACTATCGGGTCGACAATGTTTTTT. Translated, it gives CASSVGTIGSTMFF.

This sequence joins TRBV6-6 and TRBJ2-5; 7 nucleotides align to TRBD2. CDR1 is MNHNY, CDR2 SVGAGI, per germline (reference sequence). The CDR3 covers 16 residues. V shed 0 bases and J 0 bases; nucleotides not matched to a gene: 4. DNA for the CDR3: TGTGCCAGCAGTTACTCTCGGCGGGGGAACCAAGAGACCCAGTACTTC. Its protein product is CASSYSRRGNQETQYF.

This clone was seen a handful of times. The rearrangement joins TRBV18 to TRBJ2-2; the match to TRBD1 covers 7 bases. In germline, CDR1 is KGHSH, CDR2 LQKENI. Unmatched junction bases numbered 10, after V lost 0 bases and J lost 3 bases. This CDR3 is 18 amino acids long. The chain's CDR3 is CASSPPGADRVYTGELFF. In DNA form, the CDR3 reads TGTGCCAGCTCACCACCGGGTGCCGACAGGGTCTACACCGGGGAGCTGTTTTTT.

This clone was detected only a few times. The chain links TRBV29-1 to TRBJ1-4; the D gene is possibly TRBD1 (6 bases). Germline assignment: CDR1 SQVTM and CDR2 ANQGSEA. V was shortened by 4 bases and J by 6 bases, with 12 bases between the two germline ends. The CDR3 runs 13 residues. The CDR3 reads CSVGRGADEKLFF. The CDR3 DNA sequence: TGCAGCGTTGGCCGGGGGGCGGATGAAAAACTGTTTTTT. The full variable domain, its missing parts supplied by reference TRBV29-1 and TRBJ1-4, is SAVISQKPSRDICQRGTSLTIQCQVDSQVTMMFWYRQQPGQSLTLIATANQGSEATYESGFVIDKFPISRPNLTFSTLTVSNMSPEDSSIYLCSVGRGADEKLFFGSGTQLSVL.

This CDR3 is CAWSKAAGSGNTIYF. CDR3 coding DNA: TGTGCCTGGAGTAAAGCCGCCGGCTCTGGAAACACCATATATTTT. V gene TRBV30 combines with J gene TRBJ1-3, with unresolved D. With 2 bases removed from V and 0 bases from J, the gap between germline ends came to 11 bases. There are 15 residues in the CDR3. Germline assignment: CDR1 GTSNPN and CDR2 SVGIG (reference sequence).

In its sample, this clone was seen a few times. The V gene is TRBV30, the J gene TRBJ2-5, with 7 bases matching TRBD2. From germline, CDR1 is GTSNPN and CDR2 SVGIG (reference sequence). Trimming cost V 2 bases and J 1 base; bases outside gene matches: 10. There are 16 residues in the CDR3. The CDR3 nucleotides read TGTGCCTGGAGTCCCGGGGGGTGGGCAGGCCAAGAGACCCAGTACTTC. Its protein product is CAWSPGGWAGQETQYF.

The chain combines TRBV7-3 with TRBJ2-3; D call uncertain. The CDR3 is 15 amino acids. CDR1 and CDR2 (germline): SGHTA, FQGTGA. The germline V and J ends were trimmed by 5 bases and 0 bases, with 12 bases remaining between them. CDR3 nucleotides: TGTGCCAGCAGCCCAAACAGCGCTAGCACAGATACGCAGTATTTT. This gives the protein CASSPNSASTDTQYF.

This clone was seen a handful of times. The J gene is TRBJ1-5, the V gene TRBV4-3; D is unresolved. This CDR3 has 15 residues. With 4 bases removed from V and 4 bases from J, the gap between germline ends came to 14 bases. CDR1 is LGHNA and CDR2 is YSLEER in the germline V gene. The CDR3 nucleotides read TGCGCCAGCAGCCTCGGGGTCGGAAGGAATCAGCCCCAGCATTTT. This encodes CASSLGVGRNQPQHF.

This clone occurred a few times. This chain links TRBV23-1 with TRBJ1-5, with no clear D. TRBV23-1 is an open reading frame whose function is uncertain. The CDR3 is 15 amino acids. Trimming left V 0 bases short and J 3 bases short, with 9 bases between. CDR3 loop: CASSQSERHNQPQHF. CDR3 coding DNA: TGCGCCAGCAGTCAATCGGAAAGGCACAATCAGCCCCAGCATTTT.

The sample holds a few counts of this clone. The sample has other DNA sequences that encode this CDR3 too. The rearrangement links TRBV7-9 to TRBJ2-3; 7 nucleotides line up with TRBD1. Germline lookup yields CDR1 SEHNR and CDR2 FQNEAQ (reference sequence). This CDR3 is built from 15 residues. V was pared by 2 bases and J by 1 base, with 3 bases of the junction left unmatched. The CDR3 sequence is CASSLTGQGTDTQYF. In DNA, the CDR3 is TGTGCCAGCAGCTTAACCGGACAGGGCACAGATACGCAGTATTTT. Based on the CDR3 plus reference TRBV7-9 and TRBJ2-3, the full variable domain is DTGVSQNPRHKITKRGQNVTFRCDPISEHNRLYWYRQTLGQGPEFLTYFQNEAQLEKSRLLSDRFSAERPKGSFSTLEIQRTEQGDSAMYLCASSLTGQGTDTQYFGPGTRLTVL.

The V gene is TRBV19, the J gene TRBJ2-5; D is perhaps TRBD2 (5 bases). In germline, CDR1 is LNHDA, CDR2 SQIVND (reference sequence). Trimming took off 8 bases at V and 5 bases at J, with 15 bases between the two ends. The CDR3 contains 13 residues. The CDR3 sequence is CASQEAGEETQYF. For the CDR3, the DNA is TGTGCCAGTCAGGAGGCCGGGGAGGAGACCCAGTACTTC.

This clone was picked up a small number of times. CDR3 sequence (DNA): TGTGCCAGCAGCTTAGGGCCGCTTAGGGAGCAGTTCTTC. Its translation: CASSLGPLREQFF. The chain has TRBV7-2 and TRBJ2-1; D uncertain. The CDR3 length is 13 residues. From germline, CDR1 is SGHTA and CDR2 FQGNSA. V was shortened by 1 base and J by 10 bases, with 11 bases between the two germline ends.

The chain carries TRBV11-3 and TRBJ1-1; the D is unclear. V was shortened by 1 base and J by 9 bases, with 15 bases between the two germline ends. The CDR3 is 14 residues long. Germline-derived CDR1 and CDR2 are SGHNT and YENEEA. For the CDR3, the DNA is TGTGCCAGCAGCTTAGCCTCTAACGGGCCTAAAGCTTTCTTT. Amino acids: CASSLASNGPKAFF.

CDR3 sequence: CAWSVRAGALINGYTF. As DNA, the CDR3 is TGTGCCTGGAGTGTACGCGCGGGGGCGCTTATAAATGGCTACACCTTC. This chain joins TRBV30 and TRBJ1-2; perhaps TRBD1 as D (6 bases). The CDR3 is made up of 16 amino acids. V lost 0 bases and J lost 6, with 20 bases in between. Germline V lookup: CDR1 GTSNPN, CDR2 SVGIG (reference sequence).

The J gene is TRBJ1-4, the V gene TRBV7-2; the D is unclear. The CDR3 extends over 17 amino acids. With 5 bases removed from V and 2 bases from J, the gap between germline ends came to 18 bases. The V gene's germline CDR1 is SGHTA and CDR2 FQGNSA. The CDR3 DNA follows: TGTGCCAGCAGCCACCCCGCGGGAGGGTACACTAATGAAAAACTGTTTTTT. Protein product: CASSHPAGGYTNEKLFF.

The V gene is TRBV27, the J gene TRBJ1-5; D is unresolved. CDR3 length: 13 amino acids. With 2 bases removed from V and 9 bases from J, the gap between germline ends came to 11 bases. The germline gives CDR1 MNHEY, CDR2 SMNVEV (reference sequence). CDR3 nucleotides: TGTGCCAGCAGTTTAAAGGCCCATTGGCCCCAGCATTTT. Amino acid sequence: CASSLKAHWPQHF.

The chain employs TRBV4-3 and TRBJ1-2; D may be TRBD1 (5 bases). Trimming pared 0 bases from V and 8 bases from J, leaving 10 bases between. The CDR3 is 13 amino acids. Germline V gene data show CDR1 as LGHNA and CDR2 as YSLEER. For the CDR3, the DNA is TGCGCCAGCAGCCAAGAGAGGGGATGGGGCTACACCTTC. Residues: CASSQERGWGYTF.

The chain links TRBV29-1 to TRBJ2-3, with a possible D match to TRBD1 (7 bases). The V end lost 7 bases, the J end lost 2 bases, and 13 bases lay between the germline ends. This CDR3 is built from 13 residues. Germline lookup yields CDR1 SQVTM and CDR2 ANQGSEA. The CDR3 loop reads CSGRDSTTDTQYF. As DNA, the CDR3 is TGCAGCGGGCGGGACAGCACCACAGATACGCAGTATTTT.

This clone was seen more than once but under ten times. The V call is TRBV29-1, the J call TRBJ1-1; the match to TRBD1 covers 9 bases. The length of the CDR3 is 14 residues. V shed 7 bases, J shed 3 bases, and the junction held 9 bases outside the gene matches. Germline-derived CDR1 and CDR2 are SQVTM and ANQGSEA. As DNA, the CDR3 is TGCAGCGCCGGGACAGGGAGAAGGGACACTGAAGCTTTCTTT. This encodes CSAGTGRRDTEAFF.

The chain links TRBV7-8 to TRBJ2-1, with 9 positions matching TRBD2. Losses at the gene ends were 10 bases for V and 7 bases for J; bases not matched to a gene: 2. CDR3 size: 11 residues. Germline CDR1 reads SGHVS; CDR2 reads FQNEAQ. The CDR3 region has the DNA TGTGCCATTAGCGGGGGAAATGAGCAGTTCTTC. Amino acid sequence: CAISGGNEQFF.

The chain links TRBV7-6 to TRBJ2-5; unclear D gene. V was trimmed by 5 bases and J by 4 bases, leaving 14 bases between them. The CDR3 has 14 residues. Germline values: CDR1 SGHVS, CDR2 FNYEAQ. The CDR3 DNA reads TGTGCCAGCAGCCCCCCCGGCCCTTTAGAGACCCAGTACTTC. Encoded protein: CASSPPGPLETQYF. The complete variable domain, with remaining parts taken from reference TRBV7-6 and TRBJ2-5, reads GAGVSQSPRYKVTKRGQDVALRCDPISGHVSLYWYRQALGQGPEFLTYFNYEAQQDKSGLPNDRFSAERPEGSISTLTIQRTEQRDSAMYRCASSPPGPLETQYFGPGTRLLVL.

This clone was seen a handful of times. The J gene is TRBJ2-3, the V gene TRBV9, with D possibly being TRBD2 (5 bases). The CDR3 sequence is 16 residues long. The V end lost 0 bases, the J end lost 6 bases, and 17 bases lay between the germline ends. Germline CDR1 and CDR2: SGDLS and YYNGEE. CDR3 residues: CASSVDRTPVYDTQYF. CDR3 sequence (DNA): TGTGCCAGCAGCGTAGATCGGACTCCCGTGTACGATACGCAGTATTTT.

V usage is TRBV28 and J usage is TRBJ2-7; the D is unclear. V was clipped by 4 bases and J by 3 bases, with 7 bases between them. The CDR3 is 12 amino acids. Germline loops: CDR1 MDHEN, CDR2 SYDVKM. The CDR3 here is CASSSNNYEQYF. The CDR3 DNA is TGTGCCAGCAGTTCCAATAACTACGAGCAGTACTTC.

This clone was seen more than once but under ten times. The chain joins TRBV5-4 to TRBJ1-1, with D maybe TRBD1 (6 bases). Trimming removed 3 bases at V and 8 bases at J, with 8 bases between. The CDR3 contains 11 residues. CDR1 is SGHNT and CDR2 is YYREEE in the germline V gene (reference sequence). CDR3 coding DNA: TGTGCCAGCAGCTCTACAGGGGAAGCTTTCTTT. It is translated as CASSSTGEAFF.

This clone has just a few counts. The CDR3 protein is CASSLWQTSNYGYTF. The CDR3 DNA reads TGTGCCAGCAGCTTGTGGCAGACCTCTAACTATGGCTACACCTTC. The rearrangement uses TRBV5-4 and TRBJ1-2; D is ambiguous. V lost 1 base to trimming and J lost 0 bases, with 10 bases between them. The V gene's germline CDR1 is SGHNT and CDR2 YYREEE (reference sequence). The CDR3 covers 15 residues.